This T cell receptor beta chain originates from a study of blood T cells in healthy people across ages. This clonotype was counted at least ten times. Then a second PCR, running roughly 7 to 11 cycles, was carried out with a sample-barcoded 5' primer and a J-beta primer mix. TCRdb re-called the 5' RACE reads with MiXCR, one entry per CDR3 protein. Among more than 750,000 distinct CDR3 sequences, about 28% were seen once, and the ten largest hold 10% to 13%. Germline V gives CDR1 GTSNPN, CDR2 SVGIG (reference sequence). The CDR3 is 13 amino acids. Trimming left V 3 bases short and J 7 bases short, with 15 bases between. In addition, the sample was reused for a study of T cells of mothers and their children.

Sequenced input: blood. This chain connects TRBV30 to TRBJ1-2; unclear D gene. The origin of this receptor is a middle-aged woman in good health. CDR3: CAWRSERSGGYTF. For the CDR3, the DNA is TGTGCCTGGAGGTCGGAGCGGAGTGGTGGCTACACCTTC. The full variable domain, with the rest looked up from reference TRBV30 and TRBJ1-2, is SQTIHQWPATLVQPVGSPLSLECTVEGTSNPNLYWYRQAAGRGLQLLFYSVGIGQISSEVPQNLSASRPQDRQFILSSKKLLLSDSGFYLCAWRSERSGGYTFGSGTRLTVV.